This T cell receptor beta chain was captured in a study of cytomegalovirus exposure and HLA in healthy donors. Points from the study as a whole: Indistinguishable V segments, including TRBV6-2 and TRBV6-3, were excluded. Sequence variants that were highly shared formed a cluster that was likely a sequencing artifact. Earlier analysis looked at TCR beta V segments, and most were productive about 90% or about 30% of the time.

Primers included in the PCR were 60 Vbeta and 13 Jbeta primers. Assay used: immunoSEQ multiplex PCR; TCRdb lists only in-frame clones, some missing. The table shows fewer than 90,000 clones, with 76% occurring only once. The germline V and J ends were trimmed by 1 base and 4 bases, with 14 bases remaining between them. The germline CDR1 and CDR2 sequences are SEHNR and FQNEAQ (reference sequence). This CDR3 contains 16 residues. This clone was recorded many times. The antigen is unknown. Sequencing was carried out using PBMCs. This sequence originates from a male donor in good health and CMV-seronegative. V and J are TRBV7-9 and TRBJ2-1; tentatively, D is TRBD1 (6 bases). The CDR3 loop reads CASSLGYRDTYNEQFF. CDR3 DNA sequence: TGTGCCAGCAGCTTAGGGTATAGGGACACATACAATGAGCAGTTCTTC.